This passage covers 17 T cell receptor beta chains from one sample sequenced in a study of blood T cell repertoires in COVID-19. Data came from immunoSEQ multiplex PCR; TCRdb stores just in-frame clones and leaves some out. The sample yields roughly 62,000 clones, around 87% seen once. Material: peripheral blood. Every receptor here comes from a human donor with active COVID-19. The donor label of this sample is uncertain.

This clone turned up a few times. J is TRBJ1-1 and V is TRBV3-1 (or the pseudogene TRBV3-2); the D gene is possibly TRBD1 (6 bases). Germline V CDR1 and CDR2: LGHDT, YNNKEL (reference sequence). The CDR3 extends over 16 amino acids. Trimming removed 1 base from V and 1 base from J, with 13 bases in between. The CDR3 sequence is CASSQVTGLGNTEAFF. The CDR3 region has the DNA TGTGCCAGCAGCCAAGTAACAGGGCTGGGGAACACTGAAGCTTTCTTT.

A single count supports this clone. This rearrangement joins TRBV24-1 to TRBJ2-1; 10 positions agree with TRBD2. V dropped 2 bases and J dropped 8; count of bases not matched to a gene: 8. The CDR3 is 16 amino acids. The germline V gene encodes CDR1 KGHDR and CDR2 SFDVKD. CDR3 in amino acids: CATSDWTSGRWYEQFF. CDR3 in DNA: TGTGCCACCAGTGATTGGACTAGCGGTCGATGGTATGAGCAGTTCTTC.

V gene TRBV7-9 combines with J gene TRBJ2-6; tentatively, D is TRBD1 (6 bases). Trimming shortened V by 5 bases and J by 3 bases, and 11 bases separated the two germline ends. This CDR3 spans 15 amino acids. Germline values: CDR1 SEHNR, CDR2 FQNEAQ (reference sequence). The CDR3: CASSPQGSGANVLTF. CDR3 DNA sequence: TGTGCCAGCAGCCCACAGGGAAGTGGGGCCAACGTCCTGACTTTC.

The chain combines TRBV6-6 with TRBJ2-7; D unresolved. The CDR3 extends over 13 amino acids. CDR1 is MNHNY and CDR2 is SVGAGI in the germline V gene (reference sequence). V lost 3 bases and J lost 2, with 8 bases in between. CDR3 sequence: CASSYGLAYEQYF. CDR3 bases: TGTGCCAGCAGTTATGGGCTCGCCTACGAGCAGTACTTC.

In its sample, this clone was seen once. The J gene is TRBJ1-1, the V gene TRBV29-1; D may be TRBD1 (5 bases). Germline V CDR1 and CDR2: SQVTM, ANQGSEA. The CDR3 totals 13 residues. V lost 6 bases and J 3 bases, leaving 14 bases between the germline ends. The CDR3 nucleotides are TGCAGCGTCCTTCAGGGTCTTCACACTGAAGCTTTCTTT. This encodes CSVLQGLHTEAFF.

The chain combines TRBV7-9 with TRBJ2-5; TRBD1 matches 12 bases. With V trimmed by 3 bases and J by 5 bases, 4 bases remained unmatched. The CDR3 extends over 15 amino acids. Germline CDR1 and CDR2: SEHNR and FQNEAQ (reference sequence). DNA of the CDR3: TGTGCCAGCAGCTTGGGACAGGGGGCCCGCGAGACCCAGTACTTC. Translated: CASSLGQGARETQYF.

This sequence joins TRBV11-3 and TRBJ2-4; tentative D call: TRBD2 (6 bases). Trimming shortened V by 3 bases and J by 0 bases, and 12 bases separated the two germline ends. CDR3 length equals 16 residues. Looked up from germline, CDR1 is SGHNT and CDR2 is YENEEA. Written as DNA, the CDR3 is TGTGCCAGCAGCTTGGGGAGGAACCTAGCCAAAAACATTCAGTACTTC. Its translation: CASSLGRNLAKNIQYF.

The V call is TRBV6-5, the J call TRBJ2-7, with 7 nucleotides matching TRBD1. The V gene's germline CDR1 is MNHEY and CDR2 SVGAGI. The V gene end was trimmed by 8 bases and the J gene end by 3 bases; junction bases not matched to a gene: 10. The CDR3 consists of 14 residues. The CDR3 DNA reads as TGTGCCAGCGGAAGAGCCGGGACAGACTACGAGCAGTACTTC. It is translated as CASGRAGTDYEQYF.

This chain uses TRBV6-6 with TRBJ2-7; TRBD2 is a possible D gene (5 bases). The V gene lost 7 bases and the J gene lost 5 bases, with 21 bases spanning the gap. This CDR3 contains 15 residues. Germline V gene sequence: CDR1 MNHNY, CDR2 SVGAGI (reference sequence). The CDR3 region is CASTIFSGGPNEQYF. Written as DNA, the CDR3 is TGTGCCAGCACCATATTTTCGGGCGGGCCTAACGAGCAGTACTTC.

This clone was observed a handful of times. The genes are TRBV7-9 and TRBJ2-7; the D is unclear. CDR1 is SEHNR, CDR2 FQNEAQ, per germline (reference sequence). This CDR3 has 12 amino acids. Trimming left V 5 bases short and J 6 bases short, with 11 bases between. This chain's CDR3 is CASSSQESEQYF. The CDR3 DNA sequence: TGTGCCAGCAGCAGTCAGGAAAGCGAGCAGTACTTC.

The rearrangement links TRBV6-5 to TRBJ1-1, with D hard to call. The CDR3 covers 11 residues. Germline lookup yields CDR1 MNHEY and CDR2 SVGAGI. Between the trimmed V and J ends, which lost 6 bases and 6 bases, there was a span of 8 bases. This chain's CDR3 is CASRRASEAFF. The CDR3 region has the DNA TGTGCCAGCAGGAGGGCCTCTGAAGCTTTCTTT.

The J gene is TRBJ1-6, the V gene TRBV19; TRBD1 is a possible D gene (5 bases). The V end lost 7 bases, the J end lost 9 bases, and 19 bases lay between the germline ends. Germline V lookup: CDR1 LNHDA, CDR2 SQIVND (reference sequence). The CDR3 runs 15 residues. CDR3 nucleotides: TGTGCCAGTACCAGCCGGGACTTTGGTTTTTCACCCCTCCACTTT. Its translation is CASTSRDFGFSPLHF.

The CDR3 spells CASSFTGGSYEQYF. As DNA, the CDR3 is TGCGCCAGCAGCTTCACAGGGGGCTCCTACGAGCAGTACTTC. The chain combines TRBV5-1 with TRBJ2-7; 8 nucleotides line up with TRBD1. Germline V lookup: CDR1 SGHRS, CDR2 YFSETQ. This CDR3 is 14 amino acids long. The V gene end was trimmed by 2 bases and the J gene end by 0 bases; junction bases not matched to a gene: 1.

The chain employs TRBV6-2 or TRBV6-3 and TRBJ1-2; D unclear. The CDR3 is 12 residues long. Germline V gives CDR1 MNHEY, CDR2 SVGEGT. Trimming took 6 bases from V and 8 from J, leaving 13 bases between them. This chain's CDR3 is CASSSTVVGYTF. For the CDR3, the DNA is TGTGCCAGCAGCTCCACAGTTGTCGGCTACACCTTC.

The chain recombines TRBV18 with TRBJ1-2; 9 nucleotides match TRBD1. V shed 3 bases and J 4 bases; nucleotides not matched to a gene: 6. Per the germline V gene, CDR1 is KGHSH and CDR2 is LQKENI. The CDR3 length is 15 residues. The CDR3 sequence: CASSPVTGQGYGYTF. In DNA form, the CDR3 reads TGTGCCAGCTCACCCGTGACGGGACAGGGCTATGGCTACACCTTC.

The V gene is TRBV18, the J gene TRBJ2-1; TRBD1 agrees at 10 bases. CDR3 length equals 15 residues. The trim removed 6 bases at V and 8 bases at J, leaving 10 bases unmatched. Germline loops: CDR1 KGHSH, CDR2 LQKENI. The CDR3 DNA follows: TGTGCCAGCTCCCGACGACAGGGGGCAGGAGATGAGCAGTTCTTC. Translation gives CASSRRQGAGDEQFF.

This clone was seen just once. The V call is TRBV20-1, the J call TRBJ1-1; D is undetermined. V dropped 3 bases and J dropped 4 bases, with 9 bases sitting between them. CDR3 length: 12 residues. CDR1 and CDR2 from the germline V gene are DFQATT and SNEGSKA (reference sequence). CDR3 DNA sequence: TGCAGTGCTAGTCCCGGAGGCACTGAAGCTTTCTTT. It encodes CSASPGGTEAFF.